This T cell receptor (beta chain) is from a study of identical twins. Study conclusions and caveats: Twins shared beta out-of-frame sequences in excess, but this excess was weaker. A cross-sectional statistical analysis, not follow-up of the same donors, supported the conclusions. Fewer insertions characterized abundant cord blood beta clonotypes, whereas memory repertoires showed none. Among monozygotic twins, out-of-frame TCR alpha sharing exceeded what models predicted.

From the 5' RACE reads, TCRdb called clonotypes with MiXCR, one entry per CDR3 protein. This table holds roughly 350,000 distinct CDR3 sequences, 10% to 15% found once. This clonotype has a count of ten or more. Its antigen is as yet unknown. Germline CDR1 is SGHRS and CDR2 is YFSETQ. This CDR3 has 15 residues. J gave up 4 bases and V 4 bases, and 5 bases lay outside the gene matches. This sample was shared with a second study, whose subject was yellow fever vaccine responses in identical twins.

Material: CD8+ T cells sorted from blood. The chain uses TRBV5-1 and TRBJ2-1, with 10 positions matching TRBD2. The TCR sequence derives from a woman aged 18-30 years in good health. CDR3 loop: CASSPKREGYNEQFF. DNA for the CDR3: TGCGCCAGCAGCCCGAAGCGGGAGGGTTACAATGAGCAGTTCTTC.